This T cell receptor (beta chain) was sequenced for a study of cytomegalovirus exposure and HLA in healthy donors. A few counts support this clone. The target antigen is unknown. General observations from the study: Later analysis identified several of the most significant clusters that appeared linked to common viral pathogens. As a later analysis revealed, most CMV-associated TCR beta chains appeared HLA-restricted.

V shed 6 bases, J shed 5 bases, and the junction held 9 bases outside the gene matches. This CDR3 spans 14 amino acids. Per the germline V gene, CDR1 is SGHTA and CDR2 is FQGNSA. A multiplex PCR was run with 60 Vbeta primers and 13 Jbeta primers. This table comes from immunoSEQ multiplex PCR, and its TCRdb copy is limited to in-frame clones, with some not included. Here the sample spans some 110,000 clones, 75% to 85% being singletons. Source material: PBMCs. This clonotype originated in a man in his forties or fifties in good health and CMV-seronegative. This sequence joins TRBV7-2 and TRBJ2-7; 8 bases match TRBD1. This CDR3 is CASSPNRGANEQYF. CDR3 nucleotide sequence: TGTGCCAGCAGTCCAAACAGGGGGGCAAACGAGCAGTACTTC.